Detailed here is one TCR beta chain. Its specificity is unknown. CDR3 length: 15 amino acids. Germline loops: CDR1 MNHEY, CDR2 SVGAGI. V was trimmed by 5 bases and J by 1 base, leaving 12 bases between them. This sample stems from a study of cytomegalovirus exposure and HLA in healthy donors. Study results and caveats: Under in vitro conditions, a few CMV-associated chains were confirmed as specific for CMV antigens. Rare TCR sequences predominated, though certain public TCRs were found in many donors. It was reportedly the case that the classifier diagnosed cytomegalovirus status with high specificity and sensitivity.

Data came from immunoSEQ multiplex PCR; TCRdb stores just in-frame clones and leaves some out. The table shows roughly 150,000 clones, with roughly 89% occurring only once. The chain is built from TRBV6-5 and TRBJ1-5; weak D call: TRBD1 (6 bases). The sample consisted of PBMCs. This receptor was taken from a woman younger than 35 in good health and CMV-seropositive. The CDR3 bases are TGTGCCAGCAGTAAACAGGGCTTAAGCAATCAGCCCCAGCATTTT. Translation gives CASSKQGLSNQPQHF.